Described below is a single TCR beta chain sequence and its context. A multiplex PCR was run with 60 Vbeta primers and 13 Jbeta primers. Data came from immunoSEQ multiplex PCR; TCRdb stores just in-frame clones and leaves some out. The sample has around 300,000 clones; roughly 89% are singletons. This entry belongs to a study of cytomegalovirus exposure and HLA in healthy donors. The CDR3 consists of 14 residues. Trimming took off 4 bases at V and 2 bases at J, with 11 bases between the two ends. From germline, CDR1 is MNHEY and CDR2 SMNVEV (reference sequence). This clonotype originated in a woman younger than 30 in good health and CMV-seronegative. The chain is built from TRBV27 and TRBJ1-2; unclear D gene. Sequenced input: PBMCs. CDR3: CASSYGASNYGYTF. The CDR3 DNA reads TGTGCCAGCAGTTATGGAGCAAGCAACTATGGCTACACCTTC.